The present entry profiles one T cell receptor beta chain with its context. These data are taken from a study of blood T cell repertoires in COVID-19. Study as a whole: Samples representing acute and convalescent COVID-19 were sourced from the United States, Italy and Spain. The cDNA or gDNA used as material had been derived from T cells, B-cell-depleted T cells, or PBMCs.

The authors' processing: Reference gene primer amplification gave nucleated cell count estimates. Clones were sequenced by immunoSEQ multiplex PCR, and TCRdb holds only the in-frame ones, with some missing. V, J and clone size reflect that table, while D and trimming were determined from the DNA. The sample gives about 170,000 clones, approximately 88% of which show up once; more than 7% is in the top ten. J was trimmed by 1 base and V by 10 bases; bases with no gene match: 8. CDR1 is LNHDA, CDR2 SQIVND, per germline (reference sequence). The CDR3 is made up of 14 amino acids. The chain carries TRBV19 and TRBJ2-7; 9 nucleotides agree with TRBD1. Sequences were obtained from peripheral blood. The receptor's source is a woman of 80 years or more with active or convalescent COVID-19. The CDR3, as DNA: TGTGCCACCCGCGCCGGACAGGGGTCCTACGAGCAGTACTTC. Translation: CATRAGQGSYEQYF.